This TCR beta chain was sequenced for a study of cytomegalovirus exposure and HLA in healthy donors. Overall study results and limits: Later analysis indicated greater clonal expansion among HLA-associated TCR beta chains than among equally common other chains. One later analysis reportedly identified an Asian-associated ancestry cluster that showed fewer N-insertions than the approximately 700-donor mean. Per a later analysis, 18,000 or so TCR beta sequences showed association with HLA alleles at 0.05 false discovery rate. According to reports, the classifier identified cytomegalovirus status with high specificity and sensitivity.

About this clone: Its antigen is not known.

This CDR3 has 15 amino acids. CDR1 is SQVTM, CDR2 ANQGSEA, per germline. The ends lost 5 bases at V and 2 bases at J; junction bases unmatched: 9. 13 Jbeta primers and 60 Vbeta primers were used for the PCR. TCRdb keeps only in-frame clones here, not all; method: immunoSEQ multiplex PCR. This table holds around 150,000 clones, 79% found once. The V call is TRBV29-1, the J call TRBJ2-3; TRBD1 agrees at 8 bases. This receptor was obtained from a man between 35 and 55 years old in good health and CMV-seronegative. Sequenced input: PBMCs. CDR3 region: CSVLTMDRATDTQYF. The CDR3 DNA follows: TGCAGCGTTCTTACTATGGACAGGGCCACAGATACGCAGTATTTT.